The subject of this entry is one T cell receptor beta chain. Alongside a J-beta primer mix, a sample-barcoded 5' primer served in a second PCR lasting roughly 6 to 12 cycles. Per sample, CDR3-containing paired-end reads numbered at least 2.5 million. MiXCR, applied by TCRdb to the 5' RACE reads, yields one record per CDR3 protein. The sample holds around 650,000 distinct CDR3 sequences, around two fifths seen once. The CDR3 has 13 amino acids. Germline V gene data show CDR1 as SGHVS and CDR2 as FQNEAQ. The trim removed 5 bases at V and 6 bases at J, leaving 3 bases unmatched. The sample belongs to a study of blood T cells in healthy people across ages.

The genes are TRBV7-8 and TRBJ2-2; 7 bases are a match to TRBD2. This TCR was recovered from an elderly man in good health. Sequenced input: blood. The CDR3 here is CASSLTSAGELFF. For the CDR3, the DNA is TGTGCCAGCAGCCTCACTAGCGCCGGGGAGCTGTTTTTT. The entire variable domain, with the rest obtained from reference TRBV7-8 and TRBJ2-2, is as follows: GAGVSQSPRYKVAKRGQDVALRCDPISGHVSLFWYQQALGQGPEFLTYFQNEAQLDKSGLPSDRFFAERPEGSVSTLKIQRTQQEDSAVYLCASSLTSAGELFFGEGSRLTVL.